This is a list of T cell receptor beta chains from one sample in a study of shared clonotypes between healthy human individuals. The data were produced by immunoSEQ multiplex PCR, yet TCRdb's version contains in-frame clones alone and is incomplete. The sample holds about 1,900,000 clones, about 95% seen once. Sequenced input: naive CD8+ T cells sorted from blood. The source of these receptors is a young man in good health. Both conserved end residues are part of each CDR3. The D gene is left open where the match is weak. Expanded clones get a size class; other rows say once, few or many, or leave the size out.

TRBJ2-3 | once | TRBV7-8 | NA | TGTGCCAGCAGCTTAGGCTGGACCTACTTAGGGACAGATACGCAGTATTTT | CASSLGWTYLGTDTQYF
TRBJ2-2 | NA | TRBV6-4 | TRBD1 | TGTGCCAGCAGTGAGGACCGGGACAGGGCGATCGGGGAGCTGTTTTTT | CASSEDRDRAIGELFF
TRBJ1-5 | NA | TRBV27 | NA | TGTGCCAGCAGTTTAATGGGGAGCAATCAGCCCCAGCATTTT | CASSLMGSNQPQHF
TRBJ1-4 | NA | TRBV6-5 | NA | TGTGCCAGCAGTTATCCGTCAACTGGTGAAAAACTGTTTTTT | CASSYPSTGEKLFF
TRBJ2-7 | once | TRBV28 | TRBD2 | TGTGCCAGCAGGCGACGGGGGGTCCCCTACGAGCAGTACTTC | CASRRRGVPYEQYF
TRBJ2-3 | NA | TRBV4-3 | TRBD2 | TGCGCCAGCAGCCAAGCCTCTCCCGGGACTATCGGGGATACGCAGTATTTT | CASSQASPGTIGDTQYF
TRBJ2-2 | NA | TRBV6-6 | TRBD1 | TGTGCCGGACGCAGGGGGTACACCGGGGAGCTGTTTTTT | CAGRRGYTGELFF
TRBJ2-6 | NA | TRBV28 | TRBD1 | TGTGCCAGCAGGGAGACAGGGTCTGGGGCCAACGTCCTGACTTTC | CASRETGSGANVLTF
TRBJ1-2 | once | TRBV29-1 | NA | TGCAGCGTTGTCACAGGGATAACCTATGGCTACACCTTC | CSVVTGITYGYTF
TRBJ2-5 | NA | TRBV9 | TRBD2 | TGTGCCAGCAGCGTATATAGCGGGAGAGAGACCCAGTACTTC | CASSVYSGRETQYF
TRBJ1-2 | few | TRBV7-8 | NA | TGTGCCAGCAGCTTAGGAGGCGGTGGCTACACCTTC | CASSLGGGGYTF
TRBJ1-1 | NA | TRBV5-6 | NA | TGTGCCAGCAGCTTAACTCCCACTGAAGCTTTCTTT | CASSLTPTEAFF
TRBJ2-3 | NA | TRBV7-2 | TRBD2 | TGTGCCAGCAGCTTGCGACTAGCTCAGGCGACAGATACGCAGTATTTT | CASSLRLAQATDTQYF
TRBJ2-7 | NA | TRBV6-5 | NA | TGTGCCAGTGGGATTGGGTACGAGCAGTACTTC | CASGIGYEQYF
TRBJ1-2 | NA | TRBV7-9 | NA | TGTGCCAGCAGCTTATTCCTTGTCAAGGAAGGCTACACCTTC | CASSLFLVKEGYTF
TRBJ2-1 | NA | TRBV5-1 | NA | TGCGCCAGCAGCTTGGATACAGAGAGCTCCTACAATGAGCAGTTCTTC | CASSLDTESSYNEQFF
TRBJ2-1 | NA | TRBV27 | TRBD1 | TGTGCCAGCAGCAGACAGGGGATCTACAATGAGCAGTTCTTC | CASSRQGIYNEQFF
TRBJ2-7 | NA | TRBV7-6 | NA | TGTGCCAGCAGCTTAGGTGCGGGGGCTGGTTCCTACGAGCAGTACTTC | CASSLGAGAGSYEQYF
TRBJ2-3 | once | TRBV7-2 | TRBD2 | TGTGCCAGCAGCTTATTAGCGGGAGGAGCAGATACGCAGTATTTT | CASSLLAGGADTQYF
TRBJ1-4 | NA | TRBV4-1 | NA | TGCGCCAGCAATTTCCGGTTTGACAGCGAGGCTGGTGAAAAACTGTTTTTT | CASNFRFDSEAGEKLFF
TRBJ1-4 | NA | TRBV5-6 | NA | TGTGCCAGCAGCCAAGCCCTCGTCGGGACTAATGAAAAACTGTTTTTT | CASSQALVGTNEKLFF
TRBJ2-7 | NA | TRBV6-5 | NA | TGTGCCAGCAGTTACTCCACGGACTCCTACGAGCAGTACTTC | CASSYSTDSYEQYF
TRBJ2-7 | NA | TRBV4-1 | TRBD1 | TGCGCCAGCAGCCGGACCGGGACAGGGACCTACGAGCAGTACTTC | CASSRTGTGTYEQYF
TRBJ2-1 | once | TRBV13 | TRBD2 | TGTGCCAGCAGCCCCGAGACTAGCGGGAGTTCGAATGAGCAGTTCTTC | CASSPETSGSSNEQFF
TRBJ1-2 | NA | TRBV7-9 | NA | TGTGCCAGCAGCGCCCCGGACCGGGATCCCTATGGCTACACCTTC | CASSAPDRDPYGYTF
TRBJ1-5 | NA | TRBV28 | NA | TGTGCCAGCAGTTTTCCCACAGGCCTATCCCAGCATTTT | CASSFPTGLSQHF
TRBJ2-7 | NA | TRBV7-9 | NA | TGTGCCAGCAGCCCGTCGACATTACTAAGGGCCCACCTCTACGAGCAGTACTTC | CASSPSTLLRAHLYEQYF
TRBJ2-7 | NA | TRBV6-5 | TRBD1 | TGTGCCAGCAGCCTAGGGACAGATGGGTCCTACGAGCAGTACTTC | CASSLGTDGSYEQYF
TRBJ2-3 | NA | TRBV7-9 | NA | TGTGCCAGCAGCGTACCTAGCGACTCTAGCACAGATACGCAGTATTTT | CASSVPSDSSTDTQYF
TRBJ2-3 | once | TRBV4-1 | NA | TGCGCCAGCAGCCAAGTTGGACCCATAGGTCGCGGGGATACGCAGTATTTT | CASSQVGPIGRGDTQYF